Following are 21 T cell receptor beta chains from one sample sequenced in a study of blood T cell repertoires in COVID-19. Clones were read by immunoSEQ multiplex PCR, and TCRdb kept only the in-frame ones, dropping some. Of about 220,000 clones in the sample, 80% to 90% were seen once. The sample taken for sequencing was PBMCs or T cells enriched from blood (not recorded which). These receptors were collected from a woman aged 40 to 50 with acute COVID-19.

V gene TRBV12-2 combines with J gene TRBJ1-5. TRBV12-2 is marked as a pseudogene. The CDR3 covers 17 residues. This CDR3 is CASRPRGAEGSNQPQHF. The CDR3 DNA follows: TGTGCAAGTCGCCCCAGAGGCGCGGAGGGTAGCAATCAGCCCCAGCATTTT.

V gene TRBV7-9 combines with J gene TRBJ1-2, with a tentative D call TRBD1 (5 bases). The CDR3 totals 15 residues. V shed 2 bases and J shed 2 bases, with 12 bases lying between them. The V gene's germline CDR1 is SEHNR and CDR2 FQNEAQ (reference sequence). CDR3 nucleotide sequence: TGTGCCAGCAGCTTATGGACACGAACGAACTATGGCTACACCTTC. It codes for CASSLWTRTNYGYTF.

The chain couples TRBV5-4 to TRBJ1-6; 8 bases fit TRBD1. Looked up from germline, CDR1 is SGHNT and CDR2 is YYREEE (reference sequence). The CDR3 runs to 16 residues. The V segment lost 4 bases and the J segment 7 bases; nucleotides outside the gene matches: 10. The CDR3 coding sequence is TGTGCCAGCAGCCCCGGGGGTGGGACAGGAAATTCACCCCTCCACTTT. Translated: CASSPGGGTGNSPLHF. Filled out from reference TRBV5-4 and TRBJ1-6, the complete variable domain reads ETGVTQSPTHLIKTRGQQVTLRCSSQSGHNTVSWYQQALGQGPQFIFQYYREEENGRGNFPPRFSGLQFPNYSSELNVNALELDDSALYLCASSPGGGTGNSPLHFGNGTRLTVT.

This clone showed up just a few times. This chain joins TRBV10-3 and TRBJ1-1, with a weak D call TRBD1 (6 bases). The CDR3 spans 16 residues. V lost 0 bases to trimming and J lost 1 base, with 12 bases between them. In germline, CDR1 is ENHRY, CDR2 SYGVKD. CDR3 bases: TGTGCCATCAGTGAGTCGATTTACAGGGAGAACACTGAAGCTTTCTTT. This codes for CAISESIYRENTEAFF.

The chain combines TRBV5-6 with TRBJ1-2, with D unresolved. Germline CDR1 reads SGHDT; CDR2 reads YYEEEE. With 2 bases removed from V and 8 bases from J, the gap between germline ends came to 16 bases. The CDR3 contains 14 residues. The CDR3 protein is CASSFEWEEGGYTF. The CDR3 DNA sequence: TGTGCCAGCAGCTTTGAATGGGAGGAAGGAGGCTACACCTTC.

This clone has a handful of counts. The gene calls are TRBV27 and TRBJ1-5; a possible D gene is TRBD1 (5 bases). Trimming cost V 5 bases and J 0 bases, with 17 bases left between them. CDR3 length: 17 residues. CDR1 is MNHEY, CDR2 SMNVEV, per germline (reference sequence). CDR3 DNA: TGTGCCAGCAGTCCGCGGGACGGAGTAGCTAGCAATCAGCCCCAGCATTTT. As protein: CASSPRDGVASNQPQHF.

J is TRBJ1-5 and V is TRBV7-9; 10 positions match TRBD1. The CDR3 is 16 residues long. The germline gives CDR1 SEHNR, CDR2 FQNEAQ (reference sequence). The J segment lost 4 bases and the V segment lost 1 base, leaving 4 bases of the junction unmatched. This CDR3 is CASSLGDRGFNQPQHF. The CDR3 DNA is TGTGCCAGCAGCTTAGGGGACAGGGGTTTTAATCAGCCCCAGCATTTT.

This sequence joins TRBV20-1 and TRBJ1-1; tentative D call: TRBD1 (6 bases). The CDR3 sequence is 11 residues long. From germline, CDR1 is DFQATT and CDR2 SNEGSKA (reference sequence). Trimming pared 5 bases from V and 7 bases from J, leaving 11 bases between. This CDR3 reads CSALGGLEAFF. Written as DNA, the CDR3 is TGCAGTGCTCTGGGGGGGCTTGAAGCTTTCTTT.

The rearrangement links TRBV3-1 (or the pseudogene TRBV3-2) to TRBJ1-2; D gene uncertain. Trimming stripped 1 base from V and 3 bases from J, with 9 bases between. CDR3 length: 14 residues. In germline, CDR1 is LGHDT, CDR2 YNNKEL (reference sequence). Here the CDR3 reads CASSQVGLDYGYTF. CDR3 sequence (DNA): TGTGCCAGCAGCCAAGTTGGGCTTGACTATGGCTACACCTTC.

This chain joins TRBV7-8 and TRBJ1-1, with 9 bases lining up with TRBD1. Germline CDR1 reads SGHVS; CDR2 reads FQNEAQ. This CDR3 region has 15 residues. The ends lost 1 base at V and 6 bases at J; junction bases unmatched: 6. The CDR3: CASSLDRGRGAEAFF. The CDR3, as DNA: TGTGCCAGCAGCTTAGACAGGGGGCGAGGAGCTGAAGCTTTCTTT.

The chain recombines TRBV6-1 with TRBJ2-5; D is unclear. Trimming cost V 1 base and J 4 bases, with 10 bases left between them. The CDR3 is 14 amino acids. From germline, CDR1 is MNHNS and CDR2 SASEGT. The CDR3 region has the DNA TGTGCCAGCAGTGAAGGCCTAGGTCGAGAGACCCAGTACTTC. Translating it yields CASSEGLGRETQYF.

This clone was found once. The chain employs TRBV27 and TRBJ2-5, with a possible D match to TRBD2 (7 bases). Germline CDR1 is MNHEY and CDR2 is SMNVEV (reference sequence). This CDR3 is 15 amino acids long. Trimming cost V 6 bases and J 1 base, with 15 bases left between them. The CDR3 DNA reads TGTGCCAGCAGAGGTCGCGGGGGCGTCCAAGAGACCCAGTACTTC. It yields the protein CASRGRGGVQETQYF.

The J gene is TRBJ2-1, the V gene TRBV24-1, with a possible D match to TRBD2 (5 bases). From germline, CDR1 is KGHDR and CDR2 SFDVKD. The CDR3 totals 16 residues. Trimming removed 3 bases at V and 0 bases at J, with 11 bases between. The CDR3 is CATSDQRTSSYNEQFF. The CDR3 coding sequence is TGTGCCACCAGTGATCAGCGGACGAGCTCCTACAATGAGCAGTTCTTC.

The V gene is TRBV27, the J gene TRBJ1-5; a weak D match, TRBD1 (6 bases). This CDR3 has 12 residues. Germline CDR1 and CDR2: MNHEY and SMNVEV (reference sequence). V shed 6 bases and J shed 6 bases, with 9 bases lying between them. The CDR3 nucleotides read TGTGCCAGCAGGGGGGCCGGTCAGCCCCAGCATTTT. This sequence encodes CASRGAGQPQHF.

This chain links TRBV5-1 with TRBJ2-7; 15 nucleotides line up with TRBD2. V trimming: 3 bases; J trimming: 4 bases; junction bases outside the gene matches: 2. Germline lookup yields CDR1 SGHRS and CDR2 YFSETQ. This CDR3 is 15 amino acids long. CDR3 residues: CASSWTSGGAYEQYV. Here the CDR3 DNA reads TGCGCCAGCAGCTGGACTAGCGGGGGGGCGTACGAGCAGTACGTC.

This chain links TRBV9 with TRBJ1-3; D gene uncertain. This CDR3 contains 15 residues. Trimming took 0 bases from V and 4 from J, leaving 11 bases between them. The V gene's germline CDR1 is SGDLS and CDR2 YYNGEE. CDR3 sequence reads: CASSVAGVEGNTIYF. Written as DNA, the CDR3 is TGTGCCAGCAGCGTAGCCGGGGTGGAGGGAAACACCATATATTTT.

The chain recombines TRBV7-9 with TRBJ2-5, with D possibly TRBD2 on 5 matching bases. Germline-derived CDR1 and CDR2 are SEHNR and FQNEAQ (reference sequence). This CDR3 spans 14 amino acids. Deletions cut 3 bases from V and 7 bases from J, with 15 bases between. The CDR3 reads CASSFWTPDGTQYF. CDR3 nucleotide sequence: TGTGCCAGCAGCTTCTGGACTCCCGATGGGACCCAGTACTTC.

This chain joins TRBV4-3 and TRBJ1-1; D call uncertain. Germline V lookup: CDR1 LGHNA, CDR2 YSLEER. Deletions cut 0 bases from V and 6 bases from J, with 8 bases between. The CDR3 runs 13 residues. The CDR3 sequence: CASSQDRRAEAFF. CDR3 nucleotides: TGCGCCAGCAGCCAAGATCGTCGGGCTGAAGCTTTCTTT.

This sequence joins TRBV5-5 and TRBJ2-2, with D unresolved. Looked up from germline, CDR1 is SGHKS and CDR2 is YYEKEE (reference sequence). This CDR3 spans 16 amino acids. Trimming took off 1 base at V and 3 bases at J, with 13 bases between the two ends. The CDR3 sequence: CASSLTGLVDTGELFF. The CDR3, as DNA: TGTGCCAGCAGCTTGACGGGTCTAGTGGACACCGGGGAGCTGTTTTTT.

The rearrangement uses TRBV10-2 and TRBJ2-1; 11 nucleotides match TRBD2. This CDR3 spans 16 amino acids. Germline assignment: CDR1 WSHSY and CDR2 SAAADI. V lost 7 bases and J lost 7; bases outside the gene matches: 12. The CDR3 is CASTQFSGGAWNEQFF. The CDR3 DNA follows: TGCGCCAGCACTCAGTTTAGCGGGGGGGCTTGGAATGAGCAGTTCTTC.

The chain is built from TRBV29-1 and TRBJ1-3; tentative D call: TRBD1 (6 bases). CDR1 and CDR2 (germline): SQVTM, ANQGSEA. Between the trimmed V and J ends, which lost 5 bases and 2 bases, there was a span of 10 bases. This CDR3 is 13 amino acids long. CDR3 in DNA: TGCAGCGTTACCAGGGGAACTGGAAACACCATATATTTT. Translated: CSVTRGTGNTIYF.